This entry features one T cell receptor (beta chain) sequence. All donors were healthy Caucasians. V trimming: 0 bases; J trimming: 3 bases; junction bases outside the gene matches: 11. Per germline, CDR1 DFQATT and CDR2 SNEGSKA (reference sequence). The CDR3 length is 18 residues. Template switching added a universal primer binding site, and final cDNA carried unique molecular identifiers. TCRdb re-derived calls from the 5' RACE reads in MiXCR, one entry per CDR3 protein. The table lists some 440,000 distinct CDR3 sequences, about 24% of them singletons, with 2.9% in the top ten. This sample was taken from a study of identical twins. These sequences were also reported in another study, on T cells expressing NK-cell markers. As that report states: From sorted CD3+CD56+NKG2C+, CD3+CD56+NKG2C- and CD3+CD56-NKG2C+ T cells came the TCR beta repertoires.

The rearrangement links TRBV20-1 to TRBJ2-2, with 9 bases matching TRBD1. Sample: CD4+ T cells sorted from blood. The clonotype comes from a woman under 30 in good health. The DNA for the CDR3 is TGCAGTGCTAGAGATCACACAGGGGGCACAAGCGACACCGGGGAGCTGTTTTTT. This translates into CSARDHTGGTSDTGELFF.